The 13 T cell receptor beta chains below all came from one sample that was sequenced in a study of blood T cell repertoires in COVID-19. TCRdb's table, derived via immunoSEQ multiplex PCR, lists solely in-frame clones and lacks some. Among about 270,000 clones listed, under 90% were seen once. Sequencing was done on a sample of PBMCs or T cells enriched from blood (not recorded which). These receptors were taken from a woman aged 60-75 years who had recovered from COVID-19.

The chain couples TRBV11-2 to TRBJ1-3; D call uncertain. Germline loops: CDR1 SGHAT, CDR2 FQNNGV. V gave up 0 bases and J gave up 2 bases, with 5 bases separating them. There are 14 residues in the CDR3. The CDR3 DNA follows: TGTGCCAGCAGCTTAGACCGGGCTGGAAACACCATATATTTT. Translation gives CASSLDRAGNTIYF.

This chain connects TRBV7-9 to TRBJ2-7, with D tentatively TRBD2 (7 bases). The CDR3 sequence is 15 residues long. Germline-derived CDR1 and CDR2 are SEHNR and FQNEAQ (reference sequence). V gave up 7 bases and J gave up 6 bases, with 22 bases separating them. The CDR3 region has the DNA TGTGCCAGCACCGAAAAAGGCGGGGGCGTATTCGAGCAGTACTTC. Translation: CASTEKGGGVFEQYF.

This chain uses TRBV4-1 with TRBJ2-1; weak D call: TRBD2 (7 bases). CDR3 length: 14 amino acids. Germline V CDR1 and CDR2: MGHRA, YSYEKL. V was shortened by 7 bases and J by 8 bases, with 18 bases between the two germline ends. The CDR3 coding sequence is TGCGCCAGCAACAATGACCCGGGGGGCTATGAGCAGTTCTTC. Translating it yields CASNNDPGGYEQFF.

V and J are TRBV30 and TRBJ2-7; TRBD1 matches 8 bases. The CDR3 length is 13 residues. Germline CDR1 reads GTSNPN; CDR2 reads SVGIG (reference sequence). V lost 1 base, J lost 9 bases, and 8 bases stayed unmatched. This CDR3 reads CAWSAGQAMRQYF. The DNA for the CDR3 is TGTGCCTGGAGTGCGGGACAGGCGATGAGGCAGTACTTC.

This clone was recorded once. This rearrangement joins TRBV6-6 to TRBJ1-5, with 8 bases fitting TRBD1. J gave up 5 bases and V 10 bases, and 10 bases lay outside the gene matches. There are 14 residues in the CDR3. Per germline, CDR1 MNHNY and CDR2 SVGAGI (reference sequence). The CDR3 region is CATGQGPRDQPQHF. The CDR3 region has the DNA TGTGCCACTGGACAGGGCCCGAGGGATCAGCCCCAGCATTTT.

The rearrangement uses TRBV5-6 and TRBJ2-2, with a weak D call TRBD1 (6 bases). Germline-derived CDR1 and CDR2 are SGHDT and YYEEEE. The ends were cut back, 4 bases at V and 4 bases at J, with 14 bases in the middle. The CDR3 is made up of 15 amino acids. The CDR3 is CASSLSGHSTGELFF. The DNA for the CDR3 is TGTGCCAGCAGCCTATCGGGACACTCCACCGGGGAGCTGTTTTTT. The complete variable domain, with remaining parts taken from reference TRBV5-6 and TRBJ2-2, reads DAGVTQSPTHLIKTRGQQVTLRCSPKSGHDTVSWYQQALGQGPQFIFQYYEEEERQRGNFPDRFSGHQFPNYSSELNVNALLLGDSALYLCASSLSGHSTGELFFGEGSRLTVL.

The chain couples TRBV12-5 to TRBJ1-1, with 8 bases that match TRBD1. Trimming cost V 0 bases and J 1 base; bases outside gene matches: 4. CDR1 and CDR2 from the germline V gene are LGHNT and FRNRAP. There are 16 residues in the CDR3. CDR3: CASGLVQGAQNTEAFF. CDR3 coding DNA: TGTGCTAGTGGTTTGGTCCAGGGGGCGCAGAACACTGAAGCTTTCTTT.

CDR3 amino acids: CASSSLAGVRYEQYF. In DNA form, the CDR3 reads TGTGCCAGCTCATCACTAGCGGGGGTCCGGTACGAGCAGTACTTC. The chain is built from TRBV18 and TRBJ2-7; TRBD2 agrees at 11 bases. J was trimmed by 4 bases and V by 5 bases; bases with no gene match: 7. This CDR3 is built from 15 residues. Germline values: CDR1 KGHSH, CDR2 LQKENI. Full variable domain (rest looked up from reference TRBV18 and TRBJ2-7): NAGVMQNPRHLVRRRGQEARLRCSPMKGHSHVYWYRQLPEEGLKFMVYLQKENIIDESGMPKERFSAEFPKEGPSILRIQQVVRGDSAAYFCASSSLAGVRYEQYFGPGTRLTVT.

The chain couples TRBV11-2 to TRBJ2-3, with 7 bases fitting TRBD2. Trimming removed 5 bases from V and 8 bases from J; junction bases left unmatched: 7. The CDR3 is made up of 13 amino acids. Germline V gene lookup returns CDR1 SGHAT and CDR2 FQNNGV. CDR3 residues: CASSPPGEGTQYF. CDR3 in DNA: TGTGCCAGCAGCCCACCCGGGGAGGGTACGCAGTATTTT. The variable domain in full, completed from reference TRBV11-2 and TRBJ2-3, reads EAGVAQSPRYKIIEKRQSVAFWCNPISGHATLYWYQQILGQGPKLLIQFQNNGVVDDSQLPKDRFSAERLKGVDSTLKIQPAKLEDSAVYLCASSPPGEGTQYFGPGTRLTVL.

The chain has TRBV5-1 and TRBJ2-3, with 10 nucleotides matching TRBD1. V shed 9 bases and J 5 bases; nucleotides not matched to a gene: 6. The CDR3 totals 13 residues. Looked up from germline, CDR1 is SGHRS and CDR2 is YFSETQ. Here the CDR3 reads CATRTGGVDTQYF. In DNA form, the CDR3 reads TGCGCCACCAGGACAGGGGGGGTAGATACGCAGTATTTT.

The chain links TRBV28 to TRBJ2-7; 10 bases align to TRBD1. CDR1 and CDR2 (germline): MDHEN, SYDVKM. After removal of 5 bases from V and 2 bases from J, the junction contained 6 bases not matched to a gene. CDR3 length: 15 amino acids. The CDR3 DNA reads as TGTGCCAGCAGTCCACGGACAGGGGGGGCCTACGAGCAGTACTTC. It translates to CASSPRTGGAYEQYF.

CDR3 amino acids: CASSQDRRGTLLAFF. CDR3 sequence (DNA): TGTGCCAGCAGCCAAGATCGGAGGGGTACCTTGTTGGCTTTCTTT. This chain joins TRBV3-1 (or the pseudogene TRBV3-2) and TRBJ1-1; tentative D call: TRBD1 (5 bases). The germline V gene has CDR1 LGHDT and CDR2 YNNKEL (reference sequence). V was clipped by 0 bases and J by 11 bases, with 19 bases between them. The CDR3 sequence is 15 residues long.

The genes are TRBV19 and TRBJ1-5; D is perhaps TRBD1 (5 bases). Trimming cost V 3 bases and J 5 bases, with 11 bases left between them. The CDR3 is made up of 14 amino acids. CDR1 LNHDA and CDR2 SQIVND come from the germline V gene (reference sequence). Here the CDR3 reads CASSIGWGDQPQHF. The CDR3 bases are TGTGCCAGTAGTATTGGTTGGGGGGATCAGCCCCAGCATTTT.